Below are 10 T cell receptor beta chains sequenced from a single sample in a study of post-analysis software for immune sequencing data. What these receptors recognize is not known. Presence of unique molecular identifiers characterized the TCR beta cDNA libraries. TCRdb fed the PCR reads into MiXCR, producing one record per CDR3 protein. Among roughly 200,000 distinct CDR3 sequences listed, over 25% were seen once. Notes on the study in general: In patients, five or six TRBV segments were more frequent than in controls, with TRBV5-6, TRBV5-1 and TRBV20-1 among them.

Sequencing input: blood. Receptor source: a girl aged 2 to 17 with multiple sclerosis.

This clonotype was seen repeatedly, ten times or more. CDR3 DNA sequence: TGCAGTGCTAGCATCAGTACCTTGAGAGAGACCCAGTACTTC. Translating gives CSASISTLRETQYF. V is TRBV20-1 and J is TRBJ2-5, with D unresolved. V lost 3 bases to trimming and J lost 4 bases, with 15 bases between them. The CDR3 loop spans 14 amino acids. From germline, CDR1 is DFQATT and CDR2 SNEGSKA (reference sequence).

The chain uses TRBV6-5 and TRBJ1-3, with TRBD1 identical over 9 bases. V lost 4 bases and J lost 1; bases outside the gene matches: 2. The CDR3 runs 15 residues. Germline CDR1 MNHEY, CDR2 SVGAGI. The CDR3 coding sequence is TGTGCCAGCAGTTCGACAGGGGGATCTGGAAACACCATATATTTT. This gives the protein CASSSTGGSGNTIYF.

This clonotype came up a few times. The chain links TRBV20-1 to TRBJ1-4; D is undetermined. Trimming shortened V by 1 base and J by 4 bases, and 7 bases separated the two germline ends. Germline CDR1 reads DFQATT; CDR2 reads SNEGSKA (reference sequence). The CDR3 length is 13 residues. This chain's CDR3 is CSARGGFNEKLFF. CDR3 bases: TGCAGTGCTAGAGGGGGATTTAATGAAAAACTGTTTTTT.

This clonotype was found many times. The chain carries TRBV3-1 and TRBJ1-2; 9 positions match TRBD1. The length of the CDR3 is 16 residues. V dropped 4 bases and J dropped 6; count of bases not matched to a gene: 12. CDR1 and CDR2 from the germline V gene are LGHDT and YNNKEL (reference sequence). The CDR3 DNA is TGTGCCAGCAGCCTGGGCTTCTCACAGGGGGCAAATGGCTACACCTTC. Translated, it gives CASSLGFSQGANGYTF.

This clonotype was counted ten times or more. The chain joins TRBV25-1 to TRBJ2-4; D is unclear. The CDR3 has 14 amino acids. CDR1 and CDR2 (germline): MGHDK, SYGVNS. Between the trimmed V and J ends, which lost 1 base and 8 bases, there was a span of 12 bases. CDR3 nucleotides: TGTGCCAGCAGTGAATGGGCAGGCCCTGACATTCAGTACTTC. Amino acids: CASSEWAGPDIQYF. The variable domain in full, completed from reference TRBV25-1 and TRBJ2-4, reads EADIYQTPRYLVIGTGKKITLECSQTMGHDKMYWYQQDPGMELHLIHYSYGVNSTEKGDLSSESTVSRIRTEHFPLTLESARPSHTSQYLCASSEWAGPDIQYFGAGTRLSVL.

This clonotype came up many times. This rearrangement joins TRBV10-3 to TRBJ2-3; 8 nucleotides align to TRBD1. The CDR3 covers 14 residues. CDR1 and CDR2 from the germline V gene are ENHRY and SYGVKD. V gave up 5 bases and J gave up 1 base; unmatched junction bases: 2. Written as DNA, the CDR3 is TGTGCCATCAGTCGGGACAGGCGCACAGATACGCAGTATTTT. Its translation: CAISRDRRTDTQYF.

This chain joins TRBV5-1 and TRBJ1-5; tentative D call: TRBD1 (6 bases). This CDR3 comprises 17 residues. Germline values: CDR1 SGHRS, CDR2 YFSETQ. Deletions cut 2 bases from V and 1 base from J, with 16 bases between. As DNA, the CDR3 is TGCGCCAGCAGCTTAGTTGTGGGGGGCGGGAGCAATCAGCCCCAGCATTTT. This sequence encodes CASSLVVGGGSNQPQHF.

This clonotype was recorded many times. V and J are TRBV7-8 and TRBJ2-7; 7 positions agree with TRBD1. The V gene's germline CDR1 is SGHVS and CDR2 FQNEAQ. The CDR3 runs 14 residues. After removal of 5 bases from V and 1 base from J, the junction contained 5 bases not matched to a gene. CDR3 nucleotides: TGTGCCAGCAGCCTCGGACAGGTTTCCTACGAGCAGTACTTC. It translates to CASSLGQVSYEQYF.

The chain combines TRBV20-1 with TRBJ2-1; a weak D match, TRBD1 (6 bases). The CDR3 is 17 amino acids. V was cut by 3 bases and J by 3 bases, with 21 bases left in between. CDR1 and CDR2 from the germline V gene are DFQATT and SNEGSKA (reference sequence). CDR3 sequence reads: CSARSERQGPIYNEQFF. The CDR3 DNA sequence: TGCAGTGCTAGGTCGGAGAGGCAGGGGCCGATCTACAATGAGCAGTTCTTC.

The genes are TRBV21-1 and TRBJ2-3. TRBV21-1 is a listed pseudogene. This CDR3 spans 14 amino acids. The CDR3 loop is CASSKKRGTDTQYF. In DNA, the CDR3 is TGTGCCAGCAGCAAAAAGAGAGGCACAGATACGCAGTATTTT.